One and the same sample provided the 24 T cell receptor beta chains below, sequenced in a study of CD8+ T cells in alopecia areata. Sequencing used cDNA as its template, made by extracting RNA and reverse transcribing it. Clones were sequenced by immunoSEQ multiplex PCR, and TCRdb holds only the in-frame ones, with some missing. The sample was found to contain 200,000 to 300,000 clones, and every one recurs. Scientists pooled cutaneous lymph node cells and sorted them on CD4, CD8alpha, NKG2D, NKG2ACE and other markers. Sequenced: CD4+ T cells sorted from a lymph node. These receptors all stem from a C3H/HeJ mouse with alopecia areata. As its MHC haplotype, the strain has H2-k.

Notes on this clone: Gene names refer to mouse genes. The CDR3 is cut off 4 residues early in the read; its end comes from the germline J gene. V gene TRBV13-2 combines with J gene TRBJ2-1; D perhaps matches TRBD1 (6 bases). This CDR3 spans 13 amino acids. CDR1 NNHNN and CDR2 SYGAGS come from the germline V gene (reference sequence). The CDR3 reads CASGVRGGAEQFF. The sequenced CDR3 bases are TGTGCCAGCGGTGTCAGGGGTGGGGCT.

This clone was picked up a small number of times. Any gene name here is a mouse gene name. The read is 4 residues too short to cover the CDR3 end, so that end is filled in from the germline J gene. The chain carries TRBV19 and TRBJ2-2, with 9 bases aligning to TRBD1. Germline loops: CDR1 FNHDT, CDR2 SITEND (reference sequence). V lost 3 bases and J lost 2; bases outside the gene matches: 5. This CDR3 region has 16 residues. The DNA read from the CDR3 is TGTGCCAGCAGTACCTCCGGGACAGGGAACACCGGG. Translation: CASSTSGTGNTG. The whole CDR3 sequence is CASSTSGTGNTGQLYF.

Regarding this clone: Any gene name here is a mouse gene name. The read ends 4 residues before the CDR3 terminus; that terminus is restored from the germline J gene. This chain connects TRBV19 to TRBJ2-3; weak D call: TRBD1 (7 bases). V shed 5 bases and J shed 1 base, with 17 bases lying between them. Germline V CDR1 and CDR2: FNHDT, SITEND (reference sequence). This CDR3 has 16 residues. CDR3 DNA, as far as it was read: TGTGCCAGCAGAAGGAAGGGGGCGCAGGGTGCAGAA. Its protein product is CASRRKGAQGAE. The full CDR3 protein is CASRRKGAQGAETLYF.

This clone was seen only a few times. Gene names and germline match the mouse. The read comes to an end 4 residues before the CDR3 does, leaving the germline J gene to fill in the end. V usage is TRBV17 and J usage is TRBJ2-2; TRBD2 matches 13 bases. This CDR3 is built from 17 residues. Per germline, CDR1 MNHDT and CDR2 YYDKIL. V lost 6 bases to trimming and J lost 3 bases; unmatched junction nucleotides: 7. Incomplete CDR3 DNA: TGTGCTAGCAGAGGACTGGGGGGGCGCGTAGACACCGGG. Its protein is CASRGLGGRVDTG. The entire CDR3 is CASRGLGGRVDTGQLYF.

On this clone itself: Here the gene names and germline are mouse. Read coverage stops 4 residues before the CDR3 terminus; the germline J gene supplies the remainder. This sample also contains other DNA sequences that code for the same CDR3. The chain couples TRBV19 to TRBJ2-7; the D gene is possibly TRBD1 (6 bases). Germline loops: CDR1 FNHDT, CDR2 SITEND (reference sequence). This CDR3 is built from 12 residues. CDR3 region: CASSLQGYEQYF. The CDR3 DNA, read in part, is TGTGCCAGCAGTCTTCAGGGGTAT.

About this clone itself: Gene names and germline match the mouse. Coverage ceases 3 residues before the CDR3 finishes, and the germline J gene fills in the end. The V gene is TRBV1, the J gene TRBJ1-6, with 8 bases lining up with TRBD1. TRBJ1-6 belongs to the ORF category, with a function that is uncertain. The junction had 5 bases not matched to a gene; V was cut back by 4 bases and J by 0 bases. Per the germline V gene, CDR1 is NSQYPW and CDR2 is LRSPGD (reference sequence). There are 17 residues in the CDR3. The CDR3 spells CTCSGETGASYNSPLYF. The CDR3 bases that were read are TGCACCTGCAGTGGGGAGACAGGGGCTTCCTATAATTCGCCC.

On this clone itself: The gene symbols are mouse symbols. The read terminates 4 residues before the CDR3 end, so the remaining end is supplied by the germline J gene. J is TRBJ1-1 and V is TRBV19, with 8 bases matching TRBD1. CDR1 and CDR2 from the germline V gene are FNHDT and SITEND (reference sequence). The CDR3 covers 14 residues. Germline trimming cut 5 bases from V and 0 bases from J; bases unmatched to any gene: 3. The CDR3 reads CASRDRGANTEVFF. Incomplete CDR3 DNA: TGTGCCAGCAGAGACAGGGGCGCAAACACA. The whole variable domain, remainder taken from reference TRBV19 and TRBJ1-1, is GGIITQTPKFLIGQEGQKLTLKCQQNFNHDTMYWYRQDSGKGLRLIYYSITENDLQKGDLSEGYDASREKKSSFSLTVTSAQKNEMAVFLCASRDRGANTEVFFGKGTRLTVV.

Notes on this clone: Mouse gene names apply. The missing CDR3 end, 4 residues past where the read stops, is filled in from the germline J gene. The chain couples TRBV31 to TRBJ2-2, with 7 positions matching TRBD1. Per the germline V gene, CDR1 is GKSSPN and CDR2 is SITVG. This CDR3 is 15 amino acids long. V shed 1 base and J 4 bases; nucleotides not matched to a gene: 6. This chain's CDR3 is CAWSPPTGVTGQLYF. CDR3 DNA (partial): TGTGCCTGGAGTCCCCCTACAGGGGTCACCGGG.

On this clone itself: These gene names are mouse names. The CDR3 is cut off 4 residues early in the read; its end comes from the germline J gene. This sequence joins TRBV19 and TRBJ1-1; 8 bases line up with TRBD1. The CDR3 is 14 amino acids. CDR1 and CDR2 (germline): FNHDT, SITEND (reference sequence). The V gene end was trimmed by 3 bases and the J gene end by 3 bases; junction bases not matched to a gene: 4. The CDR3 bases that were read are TGTGCCAGCAGTAGTGGACAGGGAGACACA. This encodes CASSSGQGDT. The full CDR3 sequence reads CASSSGQGDTEVFF.

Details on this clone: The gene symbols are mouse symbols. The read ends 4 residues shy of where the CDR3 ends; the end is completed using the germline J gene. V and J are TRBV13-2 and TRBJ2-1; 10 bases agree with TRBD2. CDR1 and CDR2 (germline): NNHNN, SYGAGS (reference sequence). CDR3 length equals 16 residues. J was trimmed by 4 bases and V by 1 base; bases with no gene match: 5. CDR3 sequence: CASGDRTGGLYAEQFF. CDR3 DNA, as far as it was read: TGTGCCAGCGGTGATAGGACTGGGGGTTTATATGCT.

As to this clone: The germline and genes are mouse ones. CDR3 bases read: TGTGCCAGCGGACAGGATAATTCGCCC. Translated: CASGQDNSP. The full CDR3 sequence reads CASGQDNSPLYF. V is TRBV13-2 and J is TRBJ1-6, with TRBD1 as a possible D gene (5 bases). From the germline J gene comes the end of the CDR3, since the read stops 3 residues before it. TRBJ1-6 is annotated as an ORF whose role is uncertain. From germline, CDR1 is NNHNN and CDR2 SYGAGS (reference sequence). The CDR3 extends over 12 amino acids. V was trimmed by 5 bases and J by 5 bases, leaving 5 bases between them.

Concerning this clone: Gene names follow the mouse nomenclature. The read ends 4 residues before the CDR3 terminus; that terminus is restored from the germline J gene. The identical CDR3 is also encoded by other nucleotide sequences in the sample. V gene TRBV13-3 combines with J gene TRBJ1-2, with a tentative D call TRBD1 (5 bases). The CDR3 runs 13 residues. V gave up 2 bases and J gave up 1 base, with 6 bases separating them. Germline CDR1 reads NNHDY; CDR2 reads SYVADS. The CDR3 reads CASSEGQNSDYTF. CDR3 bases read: TGTGCCAGCAGTGAAGGACAAAACTCC.

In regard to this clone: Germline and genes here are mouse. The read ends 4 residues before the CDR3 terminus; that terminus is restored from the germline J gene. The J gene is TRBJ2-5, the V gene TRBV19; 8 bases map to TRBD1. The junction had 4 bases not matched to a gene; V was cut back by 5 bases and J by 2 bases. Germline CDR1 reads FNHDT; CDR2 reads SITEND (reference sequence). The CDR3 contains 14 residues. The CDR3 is CASSLGQGQDTQYF. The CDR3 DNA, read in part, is TGTGCCAGCAGCCTTGGACAGGGCCAAGAC. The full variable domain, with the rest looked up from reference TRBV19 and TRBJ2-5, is GGIITQTPKFLIGQEGQKLTLKCQQNFNHDTMYWYRQDSGKGLRLIYYSITENDLQKGDLSEGYDASREKKSSFSLTVTSAQKNEMAVFLCASSLGQGQDTQYFGPGTRLLVL.

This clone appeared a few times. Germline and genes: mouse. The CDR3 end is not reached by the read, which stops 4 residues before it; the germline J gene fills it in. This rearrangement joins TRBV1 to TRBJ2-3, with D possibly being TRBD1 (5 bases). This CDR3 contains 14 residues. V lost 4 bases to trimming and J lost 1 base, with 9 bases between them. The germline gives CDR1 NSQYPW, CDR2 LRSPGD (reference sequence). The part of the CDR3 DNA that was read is TGCACCTGCAGTGGCAGGGATGGTGCAGAA. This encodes CTCSGRDGAE. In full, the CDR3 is CTCSGRDGAETLYF. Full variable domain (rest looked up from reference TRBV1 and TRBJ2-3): VTLLEQNPRWRLVPRGQAVNLRCILKNSQYPWMSWYQQDLQKQLQWLFTLRSPGDKEVKSLPGADYLATRVTDTELRLQVANMSQGRTLYCTCSGRDGAETLYFGSGTRLTVL.

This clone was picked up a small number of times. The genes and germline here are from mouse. CDR3 DNA (partial): TGTGCCAGCAAACAGGGGAAC. It encodes CASKQGN. The entire CDR3 protein is CASKQGNTLYF. The chain links TRBV13-1 to TRBJ2-4; 7 nucleotides align to TRBD1. From the germline J gene comes the end of the CDR3, since the read stops 4 residues before it. The CDR3 sequence is 11 residues long. Germline CDR1 and CDR2: NSHNY and SYGAGN.

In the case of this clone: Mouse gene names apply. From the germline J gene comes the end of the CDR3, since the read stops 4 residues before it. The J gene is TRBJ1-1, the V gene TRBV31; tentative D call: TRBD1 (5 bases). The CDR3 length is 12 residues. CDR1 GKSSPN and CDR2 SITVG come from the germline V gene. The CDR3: CAWSLAREEVFF. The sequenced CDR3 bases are TGTGCCTGGAGTCTAGCCAGGGAA.

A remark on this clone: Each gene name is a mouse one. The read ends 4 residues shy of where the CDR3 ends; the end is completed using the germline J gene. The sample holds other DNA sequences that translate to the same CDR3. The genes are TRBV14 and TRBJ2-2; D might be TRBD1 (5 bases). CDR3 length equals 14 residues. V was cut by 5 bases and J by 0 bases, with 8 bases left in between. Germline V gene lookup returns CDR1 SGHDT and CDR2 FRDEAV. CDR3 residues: CASSPTANTGQLYF. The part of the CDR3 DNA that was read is TGTGCCAGCAGCCCGACAGCAAACACCGGG.

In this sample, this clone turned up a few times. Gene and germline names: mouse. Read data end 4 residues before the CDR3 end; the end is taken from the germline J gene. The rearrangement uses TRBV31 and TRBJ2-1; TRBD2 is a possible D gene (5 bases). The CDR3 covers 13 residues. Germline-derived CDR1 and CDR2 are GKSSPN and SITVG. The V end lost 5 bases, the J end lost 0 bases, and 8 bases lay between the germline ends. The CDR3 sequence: CAWAGSNYAEQFF. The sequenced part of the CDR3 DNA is TGTGCCTGGGCTGGGTCTAACTATGCT. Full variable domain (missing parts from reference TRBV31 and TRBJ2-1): AQTIHQWPVAEIKAVGSPLSLGCTIKGKSSPNLYWYWQATGGTLQQLFYSITVGQVESVVQLNLSASRPKDDQFILSTEKLLLSHSGFYLCAWAGSNYAEQFFGPGTRLTVL.

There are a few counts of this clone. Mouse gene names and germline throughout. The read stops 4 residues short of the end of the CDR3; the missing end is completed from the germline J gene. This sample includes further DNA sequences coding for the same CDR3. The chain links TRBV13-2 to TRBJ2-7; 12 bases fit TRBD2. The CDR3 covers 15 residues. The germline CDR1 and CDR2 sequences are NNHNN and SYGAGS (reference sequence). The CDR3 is CASGDPGTGGYEQYF. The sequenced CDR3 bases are TGTGCCAGCGGTGACCCCGGGACTGGGGGGTAT.

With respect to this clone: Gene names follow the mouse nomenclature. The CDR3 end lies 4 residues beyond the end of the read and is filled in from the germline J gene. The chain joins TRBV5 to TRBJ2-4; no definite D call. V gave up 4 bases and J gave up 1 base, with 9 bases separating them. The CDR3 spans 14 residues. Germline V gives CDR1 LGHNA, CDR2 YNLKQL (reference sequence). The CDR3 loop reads CASSLRQGQNTLYF. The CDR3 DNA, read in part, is TGTGCCAGCAGCCTCCGCCAGGGTCAAAAC.

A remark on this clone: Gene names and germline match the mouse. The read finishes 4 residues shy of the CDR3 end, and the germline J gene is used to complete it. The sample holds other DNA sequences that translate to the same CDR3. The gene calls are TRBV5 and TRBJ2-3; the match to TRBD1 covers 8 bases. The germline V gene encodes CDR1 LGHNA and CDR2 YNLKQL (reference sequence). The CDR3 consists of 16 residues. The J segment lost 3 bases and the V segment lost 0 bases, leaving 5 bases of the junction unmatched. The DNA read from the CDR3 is TGTGCCAGCAGCCAAGAGGGGACAGGATCCGCAGAA. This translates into CASSQEGTGSAE. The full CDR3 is CASSQEGTGSAETLYF.

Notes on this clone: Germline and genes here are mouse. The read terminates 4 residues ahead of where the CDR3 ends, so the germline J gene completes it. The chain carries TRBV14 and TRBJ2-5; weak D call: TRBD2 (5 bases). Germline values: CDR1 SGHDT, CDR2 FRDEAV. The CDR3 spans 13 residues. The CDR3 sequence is CASSFWGLDTQYF. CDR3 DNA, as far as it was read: TGTGCCAGCAGTTTTTGGGGTTTGGAC. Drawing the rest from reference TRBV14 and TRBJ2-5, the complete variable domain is EAGVTQSPRYAVLQEGQAVSFWCDPISGHDTLYWYQQPRDQGPQLLVYFRDEAVIDNSQLPSDRFSAVRPKGTNSTLKIQSAKQGDTATYLCASSFWGLDTQYFGPGTRLLVL.

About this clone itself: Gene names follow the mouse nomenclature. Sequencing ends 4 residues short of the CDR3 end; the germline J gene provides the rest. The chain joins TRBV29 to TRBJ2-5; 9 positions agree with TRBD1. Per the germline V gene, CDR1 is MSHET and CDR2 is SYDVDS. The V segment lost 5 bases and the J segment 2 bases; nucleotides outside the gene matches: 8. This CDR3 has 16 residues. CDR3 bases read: TGTGCTAGCAGTCCCCCCCGGACAGGGGTCCAAGAC. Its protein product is CASSPPRTGVQD. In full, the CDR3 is CASSPPRTGVQDTQYF.

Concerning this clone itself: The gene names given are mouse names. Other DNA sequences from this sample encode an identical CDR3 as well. The CDR3 loop is CASSIDRSAETLYF. The covered CDR3 bases are TGTGCCAGCAGTATAGACAGGAGTGCAGAA. The chain joins TRBV19 to TRBJ2-3; possible D gene TRBD1, 5 bases. Read sequence stops 4 residues before the CDR3 end, and the germline J gene provides the missing end. The CDR3 extends over 14 amino acids. Germline CDR1 reads FNHDT; CDR2 reads SITEND (reference sequence). V lost 0 bases, J lost 0 bases, and 5 bases lay in between.